Below, 27 T cell receptor beta chains from the same sample are listed, as sequenced in a study of blood T cell repertoires in COVID-19. The assay was immunoSEQ multiplex PCR, and TCRdb's table has in-frame clones only and misses some. The repertoire holds tens of thousands of clones, roughly 90% seen once, with roughly 9.1% in the top ten. The sequencing sample was made of peripheral blood. The receptors here all came from a human donor in a cohort sampled during active COVID-19.

The chain couples TRBV5-6 to TRBJ2-5, with D perhaps matching TRBD2 (5 bases). Looked up from germline, CDR1 is SGHDT and CDR2 is YYEEEE. The CDR3 loop spans 12 amino acids. The V gene lost 0 bases and the J gene lost 5 bases, with 5 bases spanning the gap. The CDR3 DNA sequence: TGTGCCAGCAGCTTGGCGGGGGAGACCCAGTACTTC. The encoded protein is CASSLAGETQYF.

The chain carries TRBV18 and TRBJ1-2, with TRBD1 matching 7 bases. Trimming cost V 2 bases and J 7 bases; bases outside gene matches: 7. The CDR3 length is 14 residues. Germline V lookup: CDR1 KGHSH, CDR2 LQKENI. CDR3 sequence: CASSPGEQGPGYTF. In DNA form, the CDR3 reads TGTGCCAGCTCACCAGGGGAACAGGGGCCTGGCTACACCTTC.

The chain links TRBV28 to TRBJ2-7, with D hard to call. The germline V gene encodes CDR1 MDHEN and CDR2 SYDVKM. The ends were cut back, 7 bases at V and 3 bases at J, with 7 bases in the middle. CDR3 length: 11 residues. CDR3: CASTDSYEQYF. The CDR3 region has the DNA TGTGCCAGCACTGATAGCTACGAGCAGTACTTC.

The table lists this clone with a count of one. The chain combines TRBV4-3 with TRBJ2-3, with 11 bases fitting TRBD2. In germline, CDR1 is LGHNA, CDR2 YSLEER. With 3 bases clipped from V and 10 bases from J, the junction kept 9 bases outside the gene matches. The CDR3 contains 15 residues. CDR3 residues: CASSQEVGSGRAQYF. The CDR3 DNA sequence: TGCGCCAGCAGCCAGGAGGTGGGTAGCGGGAGGGCGCAGTATTTT.

The chain joins TRBV5-1 to TRBJ2-1, with 9 bases fitting TRBD1. With 4 bases clipped from V and 8 bases from J, the junction kept 10 bases outside the gene matches. There are 15 residues in the CDR3. Germline assignment: CDR1 SGHRS and CDR2 YFSETQ. CDR3 sequence: CASSQGQGVSYEQFF. The DNA for the CDR3 is TGCGCCAGCAGCCAGGGACAGGGAGTGTCGTATGAGCAGTTCTTC.

The J gene is TRBJ2-2, the V gene TRBV10-3; 12 bases fit TRBD1. The CDR3 loop spans 18 amino acids. V dropped 2 bases and J dropped 6; count of bases not matched to a gene: 10. CDR1 and CDR2 from the germline V gene are ENHRY and SYGVKD. The CDR3 nucleotides are TGTGCCATCAGTGAGGGGACAGGGGGCATCATTAGGGCCGGGGAGCTGTTTTTT. As protein: CAISEGTGGIIRAGELFF.

The rearrangement links TRBV13 to TRBJ2-7; 7 nucleotides line up with TRBD1. V lost 5 bases, J lost 0 bases, and 7 bases stayed unmatched. CDR1 is PRHDT, CDR2 FYEKMQ, per germline (reference sequence). The CDR3 is 15 residues long. CDR3 sequence: CASSHRQGSSYEQYF. CDR3 DNA sequence: TGTGCCAGCAGCCATCGACAGGGTTCCTCCTACGAGCAGTACTTC. The whole variable domain, remainder taken from reference TRBV13 and TRBJ2-7, is AAGVIQSPRHLIKEKRETATLKCYPIPRHDTVYWYQQGPGQDPQFLISFYEKMQSDKGSIPDRFSAQQFSDYHSELNMSSLELGDSALYFCASSHRQGSSYEQYFGPGTRLTVT.

The J gene is TRBJ2-1, the V gene TRBV7-2; D remains unclear. V gave up 3 bases and J gave up 2 bases, with 2 bases separating them. The CDR3 loop spans 12 amino acids. Germline CDR1 reads SGHTA; CDR2 reads FQGNSA. Here the CDR3 DNA reads TGTGCCAGCAGCTTCGCCTACAATGAGCAGTTCTTC. It codes for CASSFAYNEQFF.

The V gene is TRBV27, the J gene TRBJ2-7; TRBD2 aligns across 12 bases. V trimming: 5 bases; J trimming: 3 bases; junction bases outside the gene matches: 14. Germline CDR1 is MNHEY and CDR2 is SMNVEV (reference sequence). The CDR3 extends over 18 amino acids. CDR3 region: CASSLIKGGLAGYYEQYF. As DNA, the CDR3 is TGTGCCAGCAGTCTCATCAAGGGAGGACTAGCGGGGTACTACGAGCAGTACTTC.

The genes are TRBV21-1 and TRBJ2-7; the table's D call TRBD2 went unverified against the DNA. TRBV21-1 is designated a pseudogene. The CDR3 has 17 residues. DNA for the CDR3: TGTGCCAGCAGCACCTATCCCCTAGCGGGAGGGCCCTACGAGCAGTACTTC. Its translation: CASSTYPLAGGPYEQYF.

This chain joins TRBV10-3 and TRBJ1-5; TRBD1 agrees at 8 bases. The junction had 5 bases not matched to a gene; V was cut back by 4 bases and J by 6 bases. CDR1 ENHRY and CDR2 SYGVKD come from the germline V gene. The CDR3 length is 14 residues. The DNA of the CDR3 is TGTGCCATCAGTGCGGACAGGGTGGGTCAGCCCCAGCATTTT. Protein: CAISADRVGQPQHF.

The chain uses TRBV2 and TRBJ2-3; the D gene is possibly TRBD1 (5 bases). The CDR3 is 14 residues long. Germline values: CDR1 SNHLY, CDR2 FYNNEI. V was pared by 6 bases and J by 2 bases, with 12 bases between. The CDR3 DNA is TGTGCCAGCAGGTCAGGGAAGAACACAGATACGCAGTATTTT. Residues: CASRSGKNTDTQYF.

In DNA form, the CDR3 reads TGTGCCAGCAGTTTGGGCAGCAGGCAGCCCCAGCATTTT. It specifies CASSLGSRQPQHF. J is TRBJ1-5 and V is TRBV27; the D is unclear. The CDR3 consists of 13 residues. From germline, CDR1 is MNHEY and CDR2 SMNVEV (reference sequence). Deletions cut 3 bases from V and 7 bases from J, with 10 bases between.

This rearrangement joins TRBV7-2 to TRBJ2-5, with TRBD2 matching over 14 bases. The CDR3 has 19 residues. V lost 1 base, J lost 4 bases, and 11 bases stayed unmatched. Germline V gene sequence: CDR1 SGHTA, CDR2 FQGNSA. CDR3 loop: CASSLGRLAGGLEGETQYF. In nucleotides, the CDR3 is TGTGCCAGCAGCTTAGGGCGACTAGCGGGAGGGCTTGAAGGAGAGACCCAGTACTTC.

The CDR3: CAATAGTNEKLFF. The CDR3, as DNA: TGTGCAGCAACGGCAGGCACTAATGAAAAACTGTTTTTT. This chain uses TRBV15 with TRBJ1-4, with D uncertain. This CDR3 region has 13 residues. Germline CDR1 LNHNV, CDR2 YYDKDF (reference sequence).

The rearrangement uses TRBV5-5 and TRBJ2-7; tentative D call: TRBD2 (6 bases). This CDR3 contains 15 residues. Germline V lookup: CDR1 SGHKS, CDR2 YYEKEE (reference sequence). V lost 0 bases and J 1 base, leaving 11 bases between the germline ends. CDR3 nucleotide sequence: TGTGCCAGCAGCTTGGCCGGCGGGGCGTCCTACGAGCAGTACTTC. This translates into CASSLAGGASYEQYF.

V usage is TRBV9 and J usage is TRBJ2-3; unclear D gene. V lost 1 base and J lost 5, with 8 bases in between. This CDR3 has 13 amino acids. Germline V gives CDR1 SGDLS, CDR2 YYNGEE. For the CDR3, the DNA is TGTGCCAGCAGCGTACATCGAGGAGATACGCAGTATTTT. It codes for CASSVHRGDTQYF.

The V call is TRBV2, the J call TRBJ2-7; 10 bases match TRBD2. Unmatched junction bases numbered 11, after V lost 2 bases and J lost 4 bases. Germline values: CDR1 SNHLY, CDR2 FYNNEI. This CDR3 is 17 amino acids long. The CDR3 sequence is CASSESVGLAGEYEQYF. The CDR3, as DNA: TGTGCCAGCAGTGAATCTGTTGGGCTAGCGGGAGAATACGAGCAGTACTTC.

The V call is TRBV4-3, the J call TRBJ1-1; 8 bases line up with TRBD1. Germline lookup yields CDR1 LGHNA and CDR2 YSLEER. J lost 6 bases, V lost 4 bases, and 4 bases had no gene match. This CDR3 has 13 amino acids. The CDR3 bases are TGCGCCAGCAGCCTGCAGGGGGCGGCTGAAGCTTTCTTT. Its translation is CASSLQGAAEAFF.

The rearrangement links TRBV10-3 to TRBJ2-2; perhaps TRBD1 as D (5 bases). V dropped 2 bases and J dropped 0 bases, with 10 bases sitting between them. The germline gives CDR1 ENHRY, CDR2 SYGVKD. This CDR3 has 16 residues. CDR3 sequence reads: CAISEVEQANTGELFF. The CDR3 nucleotides read TGTGCCATCAGTGAGGTAGAACAGGCGAACACCGGGGAGCTGTTTTTT.

The chain employs TRBV19 and TRBJ2-1, with 11 nucleotides matching TRBD2. V shed 1 base, J shed 5 bases, and the junction held 7 bases outside the gene matches. CDR3 length equals 17 residues. The germline gives CDR1 LNHDA, CDR2 SQIVND (reference sequence). The CDR3 protein is CASSIGLGLAEHNEQFF. Written as DNA, the CDR3 is TGTGCCAGTAGTATAGGTCTGGGACTAGCGGAACACAATGAGCAGTTCTTC.

This clone occurred a few times. Here the CDR3 DNA reads TGTGCCAGCAGTCGGAGTGGAGATACGCAGTATTTT. It codes for CASSRSGDTQYF. This chain links TRBV6-6 with TRBJ2-3; D unclear. Germline CDR1 and CDR2: MNHNY and SVGAGI (reference sequence). The CDR3 runs 12 residues. Deletions cut 5 bases from V and 5 bases from J, with 8 bases between.

J is TRBJ2-7 and V is TRBV18, with a tentative D call TRBD1 (5 bases). The CDR3 loop spans 14 amino acids. Trimming shortened V by 1 base and J by 3 bases, and 10 bases separated the two germline ends. Germline lookup yields CDR1 KGHSH and CDR2 LQKENI. CDR3 sequence reads: CASSPLQGDYEQYF. The CDR3 DNA sequence: TGTGCCAGCTCACCACTCCAGGGCGACTACGAGCAGTACTTC.

J is TRBJ2-7 and V is TRBV15, with no clear D. There are 13 residues in the CDR3. Looked up from germline, CDR1 is LNHNV and CDR2 is YYDKDF (reference sequence). The V gene lost 0 bases and the J gene lost 3 bases, with 6 bases spanning the gap. The CDR3 DNA sequence: TGTGCCACCAGCAGAGATCCCCGCTACGAGCAGTACTTC. Protein sequence: CATSRDPRYEQYF.

The chain couples TRBV28 to TRBJ2-1, with 10 nucleotides matching TRBD1. Germline values: CDR1 MDHEN, CDR2 SYDVKM. After removal of 6 bases from V and 7 bases from J, the junction contained 9 bases not matched to a gene. This CDR3 has 15 residues. CDR3 bases: TGTGCCAGCAGCCCTCCCGGGACAGGGGTAAATGAGCAGTTCTTC. Its protein is CASSPPGTGVNEQFF.

The V call is TRBV19, the J call TRBJ2-5; 8 bases align to TRBD1. Germline V gene data show CDR1 as LNHDA and CDR2 as SQIVND (reference sequence). V lost 5 bases and J lost 2; bases outside the gene matches: 4. This CDR3 contains 14 residues. In nucleotides, the CDR3 is TGTGCCAGTAGTCAGGGGGCGCAGCAAGAGACCCAGTACTTC. The encoded protein is CASSQGAQQETQYF.

The genes are TRBV6-6 and TRBJ2-3, with TRBD2 matching 7 bases. V lost 8 bases to trimming and J lost 0 bases; unmatched junction nucleotides: 8. This CDR3 contains 15 residues. Germline values: CDR1 MNHNY, CDR2 SVGAGI (reference sequence). The CDR3 DNA reads TGTGCCAGCGGGAGGGCGGGTGCTAGCACAGATACGCAGTATTTT. Its translation: CASGRAGASTDTQYF.